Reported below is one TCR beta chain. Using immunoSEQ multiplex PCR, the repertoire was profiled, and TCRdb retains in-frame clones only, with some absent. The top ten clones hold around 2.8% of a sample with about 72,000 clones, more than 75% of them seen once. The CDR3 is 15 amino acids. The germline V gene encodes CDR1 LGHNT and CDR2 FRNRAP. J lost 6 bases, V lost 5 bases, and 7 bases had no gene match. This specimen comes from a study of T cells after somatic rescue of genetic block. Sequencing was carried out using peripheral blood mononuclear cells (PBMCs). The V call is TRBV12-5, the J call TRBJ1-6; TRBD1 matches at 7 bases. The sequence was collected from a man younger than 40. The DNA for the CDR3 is TGTGCTAGTGGTATAGACAGGGATGGTAATTCACCCCTCCACTTT. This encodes CASGIDRDGNSPLHF.